This passage covers 32 T cell receptor beta chains from one sample sequenced in a study of T cells in Graves' hyperthyroidism and ophthalmopathy. It was RNA transcripts that yielded the amplified TCR beta CDR3 regions. RT-PCR in the first round (using the HTBI primer set) targeted the TCR CDR3. Via MiXCR, TCRdb re-called the multiplex PCR reads, giving one row per CDR3 protein. This sample has some 440,000 distinct CDR3 sequences, with 15% to 18% found just once. Sequencing input: blood. These receptors were obtained from a woman aged 18-29 years with Graves' hyperthyroidism.

This clonotype was counted only a few times. The chain carries TRBV7-3 and TRBJ1-6; TRBD1 agrees at 7 bases. The V and J ends lost 3 bases and 5 bases, in that order; junction bases with no gene match: 1. CDR1 SGHTA and CDR2 FQGTGA come from the germline V gene. The length of the CDR3 is 14 residues. This CDR3 is CASSFRGDNSPLHF. In nucleotides, the CDR3 is TGTGCCAGCAGCTTCAGGGGGGATAATTCACCCCTCCACTTT.

The rearrangement joins TRBV4-2 to TRBJ2-3, with 8 bases matching TRBD2. The V and J ends lost 5 bases and 1 base, in that order; junction bases with no gene match: 8. From germline, CDR1 is LGHNA and CDR2 YNFKEQ. This CDR3 is 16 amino acids long. The CDR3 protein is CASSTRGGLGTDTQYF. The CDR3 DNA is TGTGCCAGCAGCACTCGGGGGGGCCTGGGCACAGATACGCAGTATTTT.

This clonotype was observed many times. The J gene is TRBJ1-2, the V gene TRBV7-2, with a possible D match to TRBD1 (5 bases). In germline, CDR1 is SGHTA, CDR2 FQGNSA. V dropped 4 bases and J dropped 7 bases, with 19 bases sitting between them. The CDR3 sequence is 15 residues long. As DNA, the CDR3 is TGTGCCAGCAGCTCCCCCTTCCCAGGGTTGAGTGGCTACACCTTC. Translating gives CASSSPFPGLSGYTF.

In this sample, this clonotype turned up a few times. The chain combines TRBV6-2 or TRBV6-3 with TRBJ1-5; D remains ambiguous. CDR3 size: 14 residues. Trimming removed 2 bases from V and 7 bases from J, with 12 bases in between. The germline V gene encodes CDR1 MNHEY and CDR2 SVGEGT. The CDR3 nucleotides read TGTGCCAGCAGTTACGGGTGGAAAGGGCAGCCCCAGCATTTT. Translating gives CASSYGWKGQPQHF.

The chain has TRBV7-3 and TRBJ1-1; D not resolved. The length of the CDR3 is 13 residues. The V end lost 1 base, the J end lost 6 bases, and 9 bases lay between the germline ends. Germline V gives CDR1 SGHTA, CDR2 FQGTGA. CDR3 sequence: CASSLSRGSEAFF. For the CDR3, the DNA is TGTGCCAGCAGCTTAAGTCGGGGTTCTGAAGCTTTCTTT.

This clonotype has a count of ten or more. The chain combines TRBV15 with TRBJ2-3; D uncertain. Trimming took off 3 bases at V and 1 base at J, with 8 bases between the two ends. The CDR3 has 14 residues. Germline CDR1 is LNHNV and CDR2 is YYDKDF (reference sequence). The CDR3 nucleotides read TGTGCCACCAGCAGGGATAAGGGCACAGATACGCAGTATTTT. It specifies CATSRDKGTDTQYF.

This clonotype appeared many times. V is TRBV7-3 and J is TRBJ2-1; unclear D gene. Germline CDR1 and CDR2: SGHTA and FQGTGA. CDR3 size: 14 residues. With 3 bases removed from V and 7 bases from J, the gap between germline ends came to 13 bases. The CDR3 DNA reads TGTGCCAGCAGCTTTTCGTCTAGGTGGAATGAGCAGTTCTTC. Translated: CASSFSSRWNEQFF.

This clonotype was observed a few times. The rearrangement uses TRBV5-1 and TRBJ2-4; 7 bases align to TRBD2. CDR1 is SGHRS and CDR2 is YFSETQ in the germline V gene. The CDR3 is 18 amino acids. V shed 1 base and J 0 bases; nucleotides not matched to a gene: 10. As DNA, the CDR3 is TGCGCCAGCAGCTTGAGCGGTGCGGGGAGGGTAGCCAAAAACATTCAGTACTTC. It specifies CASSLSGAGRVAKNIQYF.

This clonotype showed up many times. The chain joins TRBV20-1 to TRBJ2-5; maybe TRBD1 (6 bases). Looked up from germline, CDR1 is DFQATT and CDR2 is SNEGSKA (reference sequence). CDR3 size: 14 residues. Trimming removed 4 bases at V and 4 bases at J, with 16 bases between. Here the CDR3 DNA reads TGCAGTGCTATGAAGGAAGGGGGTTCAGAGACCCAGTACTTC. This encodes CSAMKEGGSETQYF.

This clonotype was seen repeatedly, ten times or more. This chain links TRBV11-2 with TRBJ1-1; D ambiguous. The CDR3 has 12 residues. Germline V gene sequence: CDR1 SGHAT, CDR2 FQNNGV. Between the trimmed V and J ends, which lost 5 bases and 8 bases, there was a span of 12 bases. CDR3 protein: CASSPSRSEAFF. CDR3 in DNA: TGTGCCAGCAGCCCCTCAAGGAGCGAAGCTTTCTTT.

This clonotype occurred many times. The chain uses TRBV11-2 and TRBJ2-1; D is perhaps TRBD1 (6 bases). There are 14 residues in the CDR3. V was clipped by 3 bases and J by 10 bases, with 16 bases between them. Germline CDR1 and CDR2: SGHAT and FQNNGV. The CDR3 sequence: CASSFVSGAREQFF. The CDR3 region has the DNA TGTGCCAGCAGCTTTGTTTCAGGGGCGAGGGAGCAGTTCTTC.

V usage is TRBV20-1 and J usage is TRBJ2-7, with D uncertain. Germline lookup yields CDR1 DFQATT and CDR2 SNEGSKA (reference sequence). V shed 6 bases and J shed 4 bases, with 13 bases lying between them. The length of the CDR3 is 12 residues. Here the CDR3 reads CSAQNIPYEQYF. The CDR3 DNA follows: TGCAGTGCGCAGAACATCCCTTACGAGCAGTACTTC.

This clonotype was seen ten or more times. The chain links TRBV7-8 to TRBJ1-3; D call uncertain. This CDR3 is built from 13 residues. Germline V gene data show CDR1 as SGHVS and CDR2 as FQNEAQ. V lost 2 bases to trimming and J lost 4 bases, with 6 bases between them. CDR3 in DNA: TGTGCCAGCAGCTTATCTGGGGGAAACACCATATATTTT. Translated: CASSLSGGNTIYF.

This clonotype was counted at least ten times. The rearrangement links TRBV3-1 to TRBJ1-2; perhaps TRBD1 as D (5 bases). V gave up 1 base and J gave up 4 bases, with 10 bases separating them. CDR3 length: 14 amino acids. Germline values: CDR1 LGHDT, CDR2 YNNKEL (reference sequence). The CDR3 reads CASSQGGTFYGYTF. The CDR3 DNA is TGTGCCAGCAGCCAAGGGGGCACCTTCTATGGCTACACCTTC.

This clonotype was recorded many times. The chain has TRBV4-2 and TRBJ2-7, with D possibly matching TRBD2 (5 bases). The CDR3 spans 14 residues. V was shortened by 0 bases and J by 2 bases, with 8 bases between the two germline ends. Germline CDR1 reads LGHNA; CDR2 reads YNFKEQ. This CDR3 is CASSQDDGAYEQYF. As DNA, the CDR3 is TGTGCCAGCAGCCAAGATGACGGGGCCTACGAGCAGTACTTC.

In this sample, this clonotype turned up a few times. V usage is TRBV5-6 and J usage is TRBJ1-4, with a tentative D call TRBD1 (6 bases). V was trimmed by 0 bases and J by 10 bases, leaving 19 bases between them. The germline gives CDR1 SGHDT, CDR2 YYEEEE. The CDR3 sequence is 16 residues long. The DNA for the CDR3 is TGTGCCAGCAGCTTGGCTGGGTTGCAGGGGTCGGTAAAACTGTTTTTT. This encodes CASSLAGLQGSVKLFF. The variable domain in full, completed from reference TRBV5-6 and TRBJ1-4, reads DAGVTQSPTHLIKTRGQQVTLRCSPKSGHDTVSWYQQALGQGPQFIFQYYEEEERQRGNFPDRFSGHQFPNYSSELNVNALLLGDSALYLCASSLAGLQGSVKLFFGSGTQLSVL.

This clonotype was detected many times. The rearrangement joins TRBV5-1 to TRBJ1-5; 7 nucleotides agree with TRBD1. Germline CDR1 and CDR2: SGHRS and YFSETQ. This CDR3 contains 14 residues. V lost 5 bases, J lost 5 bases, and 7 bases stayed unmatched. The CDR3 sequence is CASRKTGNYQPQHF. The CDR3 DNA reads TGCGCCAGCAGGAAGACAGGGAATTATCAGCCCCAGCATTTT.

The V and J genes are TRBV7-2 and TRBJ2-7, with 10 bases aligning to TRBD2. This CDR3 has 15 residues. Per the germline V gene, CDR1 is SGHTA and CDR2 is FQGNSA. J was trimmed by 4 bases and V by 6 bases; bases with no gene match: 9. CDR3 amino acids: CASRKGAGGLYEQYF. The CDR3 DNA reads TGTGCCAGCAGAAAAGGAGCGGGGGGGCTATACGAGCAGTACTTC.

Many counts were recorded for this clonotype. V usage is TRBV5-1 and J usage is TRBJ1-1; D ambiguous. Trimming stripped 2 bases from V and 0 bases from J, with 8 bases between. Germline V gives CDR1 SGHRS, CDR2 YFSETQ. The CDR3 spans 14 residues. The CDR3 reads CASSFEDMNTEAFF. In nucleotides, the CDR3 is TGCGCCAGCAGCTTTGAGGATATGAACACTGAAGCTTTCTTT.

The J gene is TRBJ2-2, the V gene TRBV5-4; D call uncertain. CDR3 length equals 14 residues. Per germline, CDR1 SGHNT and CDR2 YYREEE (reference sequence). Trimming took off 4 bases at V and 5 bases at J, with 12 bases between the two ends. The CDR3 bases are TGTGCCAGCAGCGGGCGCGATGGGACCGGGGAGCTGTTTTTT. Amino acids: CASSGRDGTGELFF.

This chain joins TRBV12-3 or TRBV12-4 and TRBJ2-7; unclear D gene. This CDR3 comprises 13 residues. The V end lost 3 bases, the J end lost 7 bases, and 13 bases lay between the germline ends. DNA for the CDR3: TGTGCCAGCAGTTTTAGGAGATTCGGGGAGCAGTACTTC. As protein: CASSFRRFGEQYF.

This clonotype was observed a handful of times. The chain has TRBV27 and TRBJ1-2; no reliable D call. Trimming pared 6 bases from V and 1 base from J, leaving 15 bases between. The CDR3 spans 15 residues. Germline CDR1 MNHEY, CDR2 SMNVEV (reference sequence). CDR3 loop: CASRSWATINYGYTF. The CDR3 coding sequence is TGTGCCAGCAGATCTTGGGCCACGATTAACTATGGCTACACCTTC.

This clonotype showed up just a few times. The V and J genes are TRBV20-1 and TRBJ1-5, with a tentative D call TRBD1 (5 bases). There are 13 residues in the CDR3. With 6 bases removed from V and 4 bases from J, the gap between germline ends came to 13 bases. Per germline, CDR1 DFQATT and CDR2 SNEGSKA (reference sequence). The CDR3 sequence: CSAGRQLNQPQHF. The CDR3 DNA reads as TGCAGTGCAGGAAGACAGCTAAATCAGCCCCAGCATTTT.

This clonotype was counted at least ten times. This chain links TRBV5-1 with TRBJ2-2; 13 bases map to TRBD2. J gave up 5 bases and V 2 bases, and 0 bases lay outside the gene matches. Germline V lookup: CDR1 SGHRS, CDR2 YFSETQ. The CDR3 runs to 15 residues. The DNA for the CDR3 is TGCGCCAGCAGCTTACTAGCGGGAGGGACCGGGGAGCTGTTTTTT. This translates into CASSLLAGGTGELFF.

The chain recombines TRBV20-1 with TRBJ1-2; D unresolved. Between the trimmed V and J ends, which lost 3 bases and 9 bases, there was a span of 17 bases. There are 13 residues in the CDR3. Germline V gene sequence: CDR1 DFQATT, CDR2 SNEGSKA (reference sequence). CDR3: CSASGSVGRSYTF. DNA for the CDR3: TGCAGTGCTAGCGGAAGTGTTGGTCGGAGCTACACCTTC.

This clonotype was counted a few times. V usage is TRBV4-1 and J usage is TRBJ2-7, with TRBD2 matching over 8 bases. Losses at the gene ends were 2 bases for V and 2 bases for J; bases not matched to a gene: 5. The CDR3 runs to 15 residues. Germline V CDR1 and CDR2: MGHRA, YSYEKL. The CDR3 loop reads CASSQLAGLAYEQYF. CDR3 coding DNA: TGCGCCAGCAGCCAACTAGCGGGCTTGGCCTACGAGCAGTACTTC.

This clonotype was seen ten or more times. This chain connects TRBV28 to TRBJ1-5, with TRBD1 matching 11 bases. V lost 6 bases to trimming and J lost 4 bases; unmatched junction nucleotides: 2. In germline, CDR1 is MDHEN, CDR2 SYDVKM. The CDR3 is made up of 14 amino acids. As DNA, the CDR3 is TGTGCCAGCAGGTGGGACAGGGGGAATCAGCCCCAGCATTTT. It is translated as CASRWDRGNQPQHF.

The gene calls are TRBV5-8 and TRBJ1-2; TRBD1 is a possible D gene (6 bases). The germline V gene encodes CDR1 SGHTS and CDR2 YDEGEE. The length of the CDR3 is 14 residues. The V and J ends lost 3 bases and 4 bases respectively, with 13 bases between them. The DNA of the CDR3 is TGTGCCAGCAGCTCCGCAGGGGATTTCTATGGCTACACCTTC. Encoded protein: CASSSAGDFYGYTF. The entire variable domain, with the rest obtained from reference TRBV5-8 and TRBJ1-2, is as follows: EAGVTQSPTHLIKTRGQQATLRCSPISGHTSVYWYQQALGLGLQFLLWYDEGEERNRGNFPPRFSGRQFPNYSSELNVNALELEDSALYLCASSSAGDFYGYTFGSGTRLTVV.

Points on this clonotype: A much larger clone lies one base from this, so it may be a read error. This rearrangement joins TRBV2 to TRBJ1-1, with a tentative D call TRBD1 (6 bases). Per the germline V gene, CDR1 is SNHLY and CDR2 is FYNNEI. V was trimmed by 1 base and J by 6 bases, leaving 12 bases between them. The CDR3 extends over 14 amino acids. CDR3 region: CASSEVRGAAEAFF. The CDR3 nucleotides read TGTGCCAGCAGTGAAGTTCGGGGGGCCGCTGAAGCTTTCTTT.

This clonotype was seen more than once but under ten times. This CDR3 reads CSVSGLAGKKYF. Here the CDR3 DNA reads TGCAGTGTCAGTGGGCTAGCGGGGAAAAAGTATTTT. The chain has TRBV20-1 and TRBJ2-3; 9 positions match TRBD2. Germline V CDR1 and CDR2: DFQATT, SNEGSKA (reference sequence). This CDR3 region has 12 residues. The junction had 12 bases not matched to a gene; V was cut back by 7 bases and J by 13 bases.

V is TRBV25-1 and J is TRBJ1-2, with D unresolved. The CDR3 is made up of 14 amino acids. The germline gives CDR1 MGHDK, CDR2 SYGVNS. The germline V and J ends were trimmed by 2 bases and 8 bases, with 15 bases remaining between them. In nucleotides, the CDR3 is TGTGCCAGCAGTGAACCAGAGTCGAGCCGGGGCTACACCTTC. Translation: CASSEPESSRGYTF.

This clonotype was picked up a small number of times. The rearrangement joins TRBV27 to TRBJ2-2, with no clear D. CDR1 is MNHEY and CDR2 is SMNVEV in the germline V gene (reference sequence). The V end lost 3 bases, the J end lost 8 bases, and 10 bases lay between the germline ends. The CDR3 is 13 amino acids. CDR3 bases: TGTGCCAGCAGTTTTGGCCGAAAGGGGGAGCTGTTTTTT. Translating gives CASSFGRKGELFF.